The rows below give T cell receptor beta chains drawn from one sample of a study of OX40 agonist ivuxolimab in advanced cancers. Clones were sequenced by immunoSEQ multiplex PCR, and TCRdb holds only the in-frame ones, with some missing. The sample consists of roughly 10,000 clones, about 88% of them appearing once. Sequencing was performed on CD4+ or CD8+ T cells sorted from blood, taken in a trial of the OX40 agonist ivuxolimab. The origin of the receptors is an adult with an advanced solid tumor such as melanoma, head and neck, liver or kidney cancer. The CDR3 runs from the conserved cysteine through the conserved F or W. The D gene is left open where the match is weak. Clone size is shown for a subset of rows, as once, few, many or a class of expanded clone.

v_gene,abundance,d_gene,j_gene,CDR3nt,CDR3aa
TRBV7-8,NA,TRBD1,TRBJ1-2,TGTGCCAGCAGCCCCCTGACAGGGAGGGCTAACTATGGCTACACCTTC,CASSPLTGRANYGYTF
TRBV5-6,NA,TRBD1,TRBJ1-2,TGTGCCAGCAGCCTGCTTTGGCGACAGGGGTCCTATGGCTACACCTTC,CASSLLWRQGSYGYTF
TRBV4-1,NA,NA,TRBJ1-3,TGCGCCAGCAGCCCACGACAGGCCTCTGGAAACACCATATATTTT,CASSPRQASGNTIYF
TRBV11-1,NA,NA,TRBJ2-1,TGTGCCAGCAGTTCTGGGGGGTACAATGAGCAGTTCTTC,CASSSGGYNEQFF
TRBV7-6,NA,NA,TRBJ2-5,TGTGCCAGCAGCCCGTTACTGTACCAAGAGACCCAGTACTTC,CASSPLLYQETQYF
TRBV5-1,NA,TRBD2,TRBJ2-3,TGCGCCAGCAGCTTGGGACTAGCGGGGACAGATACGCAGTATTTT,CASSLGLAGTDTQYF
TRBV19,NA,NA,TRBJ1-6,TGTGCCAGTAGTACCGGACCGGAAAGTGGAAATTCACCCCTCCACTTT,CASSTGPESGNSPLHF
TRBV5-1,NA,NA,TRBJ2-7,TGCGCCAGCAGCTTGGAGGACCGCGAGCAGTACTTC,CASSLEDREQYF
TRBV6-6,NA,NA,TRBJ1-5,TGTGCCAGCAGAATCCTCCGGGACGCCAATCAGCCCCAGCATTTT,CASRILRDANQPQHF
TRBV28,NA,NA,TRBJ1-2,TGTGCCACCCGCCCCCAGGGGTCTGCCTATGGCTACACCTTC,CATRPQGSAYGYTF
TRBV9,NA,NA,TRBJ2-3,TGTGCCAGCAGCGTAGAATCCTGGGGCACAGATACGCAGTATTTT,CASSVESWGTDTQYF
TRBV27,NA,NA,TRBJ2-7,TGTGCCAGCAGTTTAGGGGGATGGGGCGAGCAGTACTTC,CASSLGGWGEQYF
TRBV12-5,NA,NA,TRBJ1-5,TGTGCTAGTGCTCCGACGGAGATCCCCAATCAGCCCCAGCATTTT,CASAPTEIPNQPQHF
TRBV27,NA,NA,TRBJ2-1,TGTGCCAGCAGTTTATACAGTCTCTACAATGAGCAGTTCTTC,CASSLYSLYNEQFF
TRBV9,NA,TRBD2,TRBJ2-3,TGTGCCAGCAGCGTAGATTCGAGGGACTACCCCCCGTATTTT,CASSVDSRDYPPYF
TRBV7-8,NA,TRBD1,TRBJ1-2,TGTGCCAGCAGCCCTCGGACAGGGTATGGCTACACCTTC,CASSPRTGYGYTF
TRBV2,few,NA,TRBJ2-2,TGTGCCAGCAAATCGACTATGCAGAACACCGGGGAGCTGTTTTTT,CASKSTMQNTGELFF
TRBV4-2,once,NA,TRBJ2-3,TGTGCCAGCAGCCCTCAGGTCGGGGCGAGCACAGATACGCAGTATTTT,CASSPQVGASTDTQYF
TRBV10-2,once,NA,TRBJ2-7,TGCGCCAGCAGTGAGTATTTTGTGCACGAGCAGTACTTC,CASSEYFVHEQYF
TRBV11-2,NA,NA,TRBJ2-4,TGTGCCAGCAGCTTGGGGAAAGTTGTTCAGTACTTC,CASSLGKVVQYF
TRBV6-1,NA,NA,TRBJ1-2,TGTGCCAGCAGTGAAAACACCTATGGCTACACCTTC,CASSENTYGYTF
TRBV29-1,once,NA,TRBJ1-2,TGCAGCGTTGAACTTCTCCCGGGGGCCAGAAGCTATGGCTACACCTTC,CSVELLPGARSYGYTF
TRBV5-4,NA,TRBD1,TRBJ2-3,TGTGCCAGCAGCCCGACAGGACAGGCCCTTAGCACAGATACGCAGTATTTT,CASSPTGQALSTDTQYF
TRBV28,NA,TRBD2,TRBJ2-3,TGTGCCAGCAGTTCCAGACTAGCGGGGCTGACAGATACGCAGTATTTT,CASSSRLAGLTDTQYF
TRBV27,NA,NA,TRBJ2-7,TGTGCCAGCAGTCCTCCAGGGTTTTCGGCTTACGAGCAGTACTTC,CASSPPGFSAYEQYF
TRBV7-6,few,NA,TRBJ2-2,TGTGCCAGCAGCTTGACTATTAGGGCCCCCGGGGAGCTGTTTTTT,CASSLTIRAPGELFF
TRBV21-1,NA,NA,TRBJ1-1,TGTGCCAGCAGCAAAGGGGCAGGAGTGAACACTGAAGCTTTCTTT,CASSKGAGVNTEAFF
TRBV5-4,once,NA,TRBJ2-7,TGTGCCAGCAGCCCGTGGAGTGGGGCTTACGAGCAGTACTTC,CASSPWSGAYEQYF
TRBV29-1,NA,TRBD1,TRBJ2-7,TGCAGCGTTGAGGGGACAGGGGTCCCCTACGAGCAGTACTTC,CSVEGTGVPYEQYF
TRBV6-1,NA,NA,TRBJ2-5,TGTGCCAGCAGTGAAAGTCGGCCTAAAGGGGGACAAGAGACCCAGTACTTC,CASSESRPKGGQETQYF
TRBV13,NA,TRBD1,TRBJ1-6,TGTGCCAGCAGCGCACCGGGACAGGGGATAGATAATTCACCCCTCCACTTT,CASSAPGQGIDNSPLHF
TRBV4-1,NA,TRBD1,TRBJ2-7,TGCGCCAGCAGCCAAACGGGACAGGGCCACGACGAGCAGTACTTC,CASSQTGQGHDEQYF
TRBV7-7,NA,TRBD2,TRBJ2-1,TGTGCCAGCAGCGTAGGGGAGGGTGAGCAGTTCTTC,CASSVGEGEQFF
TRBV19,NA,TRBD2,TRBJ2-1,TGTGCCAGTAGTATGGTAAGCGGGGGGACTAATGAGCAGTTCTTC,CASSMVSGGTNEQFF
TRBV27,NA,NA,TRBJ1-2,TGTGCCAGCAGTTTACAGGGGAGTGGTGGCTACACCTTC,CASSLQGSGGYTF
TRBV5-5,NA,NA,TRBJ1-1,TGTGCCAGCAGCCTCCAGGCAGGGAACACTGAAGCTTTCTTT,CASSLQAGNTEAFF
TRBV6-5,NA,TRBD1,TRBJ2-7,TGTGCCAGCAGTCGGGACAGGGCCTACGAGCAGTACTTC,CASSRDRAYEQYF
TRBV7-2,NA,NA,TRBJ2-1,TGTGCCAGCAGCTGGGTGGGGGCCCCCAATGAGCAGTTCTTC,CASSWVGAPNEQFF
TRBV7-2,NA,NA,TRBJ1-2,TGTGCCAGCAGCTTGGGTGGTAGCTACACCTTC,CASSLGGSYTF